This T cell receptor (beta chain) emerged from a study of identical twins. Findings and limits, study-wide: The study based its conclusions on cross-sectional statistical analysis and did not follow the same donors. Researchers reported weaker excess twin sharing in beta out-of-frame sequences.

Turning to this clonotype: Its antigen is still unknown.

cDNA carried unique molecular identifiers, and a universal primer site was added by template switching. From the 5' RACE reads, TCRdb called clonotypes with MiXCR, one entry per CDR3 protein. This repertoire shows about 240,000 distinct CDR3 sequences, 8% to 11% found once; its top ten account for over 8%. Every sampled donor was Caucasian and healthy. The CDR3 runs 22 residues. Germline CDR1 and CDR2: LGHNA and YNFKEQ. The junction had 19 bases not matched to a gene; V was cut back by 4 bases and J by 0 bases. The chain carries TRBV4-2 and TRBJ2-4, with TRBD2 matching over 12 bases. The sequenced material came from memory T cells sorted from blood. This clonotype was sampled from a man aged 50-60 years in good health. The CDR3 DNA is TGTGCCAGCAGCCGTACAGGGGTCCTGACTAGCGGGAGCCTACTAGCCAAAAACATTCAGTACTTC. Amino acids: CASSRTGVLTSGSLLAKNIQYF.